The 28 T cell receptor beta chains listed next were all sequenced from one sample in a study of T cell responses to AZD1222 COVID-19 vaccine. Measured with immunoSEQ multiplex PCR; TCRdb has only the in-frame clones, and not every one. Among some 120,000 clones, almost 90% were seen once, and the ten largest hold approximately 10%. The sample in question was peripheral blood, obtained on day 0 of AZD1222 vaccination. These receptor sequences come from an adult in good health.

This clone was detected only once. The chain has TRBV4-3 and TRBJ2-2; TRBD2 matches at 7 bases. The germline V gene has CDR1 LGHNA and CDR2 YSLEER. V was clipped by 1 base and J by 6 bases; unmatched bases: 17. This CDR3 has 19 amino acids. The CDR3 DNA follows: TGCGCCAGCAGCCAAGGGCGTCGGGGAGGGCCCTCTGTAGCCGGGGAGCTGTTTTTT. Encoded protein: CASSQGRRGGPSVAGELFF.

This chain links TRBV18 with TRBJ2-7, with TRBD1 matching over 10 bases. The CDR3 length is 14 residues. Germline lookup yields CDR1 KGHSH and CDR2 LQKENI. Losses at the gene ends were 2 bases for V and 6 bases for J; bases not matched to a gene: 4. CDR3 amino acids: CASSPGTGVREQYF. The DNA of the CDR3 is TGTGCCAGCTCACCAGGGACAGGGGTTCGCGAGCAGTACTTC.

This chain connects TRBV9 to TRBJ2-3, with D possibly matching TRBD1 (6 bases). The CDR3 is made up of 14 amino acids. Germline V lookup: CDR1 SGDLS, CDR2 YYNGEE. Trimming took off 4 bases at V and 5 bases at J, with 14 bases between the two ends. CDR3 protein: CASSWPGAGDTQYF. The CDR3 DNA reads as TGTGCCAGCAGCTGGCCAGGGGCGGGAGATACGCAGTATTTT.

The chain is built from TRBV5-1 and TRBJ2-3; D unclear. Trimming took off 7 bases at V and 0 bases at J, with 12 bases between the two ends. The V gene's germline CDR1 is SGHRS and CDR2 YFSETQ. This CDR3 is built from 14 residues. In nucleotides, the CDR3 is TGCGCCAGCTTCGCAAGCTCTAGCACAGATACGCAGTATTTT. Translating gives CASFASSSTDTQYF.

The rearrangement links TRBV10-1 to TRBJ2-7, with D unresolved. Germline V gives CDR1 WNHNN, CDR2 SYGVQD (reference sequence). The V end lost 4 bases, the J end lost 3 bases, and 10 bases lay between the germline ends. This CDR3 comprises 13 residues. CDR3 protein: CASSGIRIYEQYF. In nucleotides, the CDR3 is TGCGCCAGCAGTGGTATCAGGATCTACGAGCAGTACTTC.

This rearrangement joins TRBV5-1 to TRBJ2-1, with D possibly being TRBD2 (6 bases). CDR1 and CDR2 (germline): SGHRS, YFSETQ. The germline V and J ends were trimmed by 4 bases and 2 bases, with 13 bases remaining between them. The length of the CDR3 is 15 residues. In DNA, the CDR3 is TGCGCCAGCAGCGTAAGGACTAATGCCTACAATGAGCAGTTCTTC. It codes for CASSVRTNAYNEQFF.

The chain combines TRBV19 with TRBJ1-3, with a tentative D call TRBD1 (5 bases). The V end was cut by 6 bases, the J end by 0 bases, with 12 bases between. Per germline, CDR1 LNHDA and CDR2 SQIVND (reference sequence). There are 15 residues in the CDR3. CDR3 protein: CASRLDTNSGNTIYF. CDR3 bases: TGTGCCAGTAGGCTGGACACGAACTCTGGAAACACCATATATTTT.

V usage is TRBV19 and J usage is TRBJ1-6; weak D call: TRBD1 (6 bases). Trimming removed 8 bases from V and 2 bases from J, with 10 bases in between. Germline V gene data show CDR1 as LNHDA and CDR2 as SQIVND (reference sequence). The CDR3 extends over 14 amino acids. The CDR3 DNA follows: TGTGCCAGTGGACAGAATACCTATAATTCACCCCTCCACTTT. Its translation: CASGQNTYNSPLHF.

The chain has TRBV10-3 and TRBJ1-5, with 7 positions matching TRBD1. The CDR3 spans 13 residues. Trimming cost V 8 bases and J 2 bases; bases outside gene matches: 3. Germline lookup yields CDR1 ENHRY and CDR2 SYGVKD. The CDR3 region has the DNA TGTGCCATCGGGACAGATGGCAATCAGCCCCAGCATTTT. Translated: CAIGTDGNQPQHF.

The chain uses TRBV7-7 and TRBJ2-3, with D possibly being TRBD1 (7 bases). The V gene lost 5 bases and the J gene lost 6 bases, with 12 bases spanning the gap. CDR1 is SSHAT, CDR2 FNYEAQ, per germline (reference sequence). CDR3 length: 13 amino acids. CDR3 DNA: TGTGCCAGCAGCCTGACAGGGAGGGATACGCAGTATTTT. Its translation is CASSLTGRDTQYF.

The genes are TRBV27 and TRBJ2-1; D not certain. The CDR3 spans 12 residues. Trimming cost V 2 bases and J 7 bases, with 6 bases left between them. Germline lookup yields CDR1 MNHEY and CDR2 SMNVEV (reference sequence). CDR3 nucleotide sequence: TGTGCCAGCAGTTTAATCGGGAATGAGCAGTTCTTC. It yields the protein CASSLIGNEQFF.

A few counts support this clone. This sequence joins TRBV12-5 and TRBJ2-4, with D possibly TRBD2 on 7 matching bases. Germline values: CDR1 LGHNT, CDR2 FRNRAP. There are 15 residues in the CDR3. The V end was cut by 6 bases, the J end by 9 bases, with 21 bases between. CDR3 bases: TGTGCTAGTGGCTCCGAGCGGGGATCGGGGGCCATTCAGTACTTC. This sequence encodes CASGSERGSGAIQYF. Full variable domain (remainder filled in from reference TRBV12-5 and TRBJ2-4): DARVTQTPRHKVTEMGQEVTMRCQPILGHNTVFWYRQTMMQGLELLAYFRNRAPLDDSGMPKDRFSAEMPDATLATLKIQPSEPRDSAVYFCASGSERGSGAIQYFGAGTRLSVL.

This chain connects TRBV6-4 to TRBJ1-2; 7 bases agree with TRBD1. This CDR3 region has 13 residues. Germline V gives CDR1 MRHNA, CDR2 SNTAGT. V was clipped by 3 bases and J by 4 bases; unmatched bases: 2. This chain's CDR3 is CASSEQGSYGYTF. CDR3 DNA sequence: TGTGCCAGCAGTGAACAGGGGAGCTATGGCTACACCTTC.

This chain joins TRBV30 and TRBJ1-1; no clear D. The CDR3 has 13 residues. CDR1 and CDR2 (germline): GTSNPN, SVGIG (reference sequence). Trimming took off 0 bases at V and 1 base at J, with 6 bases between the two ends. The CDR3 bases are TGTGCCTGGAGTGTGGAACAGAACACTGAAGCTTTCTTT. It specifies CAWSVEQNTEAFF.

The chain joins TRBV28 to TRBJ1-2; D possibly corresponds to TRBD1 (6 bases). Germline V gives CDR1 MDHEN, CDR2 SYDVKM. The CDR3 spans 12 residues. Trimming cost V 6 bases and J 10 bases, with 15 bases left between them. As DNA, the CDR3 is TGTGCCAGCAGCACCCTACAGGGAGTCTACACCTTC. It is translated as CASSTLQGVYTF.

J is TRBJ2-7 and V is TRBV4-1; D possibly corresponds to TRBD1 (6 bases). V lost 2 bases and J 7 bases, leaving 24 bases between the germline ends. The CDR3 covers 17 residues. Looked up from germline, CDR1 is MGHRA and CDR2 is YSYEKL. The CDR3 coding sequence is TGCGCCAGCAGCCAACTCACAGGGATTCTGCTTTCGGGGGAGCAGTACTTC. Translation: CASSQLTGILLSGEQYF.

CDR3 coding DNA: TGTGCCAGCATGTTCCGCGGAGGGGGGAACACTGAAGCTTTCTTT. It yields the protein CASMFRGGGNTEAFF. The chain recombines TRBV6-6 with TRBJ1-1, with D possibly matching TRBD1 (6 bases). CDR3 length equals 15 residues. With 7 bases removed from V and 1 base from J, the gap between germline ends came to 16 bases. Looked up from germline, CDR1 is MNHNY and CDR2 is SVGAGI (reference sequence).

The chain carries TRBV18 and TRBJ1-4; 7 bases agree with TRBD1. CDR3 length: 15 amino acids. Unmatched junction bases numbered 10, after V lost 4 bases and J lost 8 bases. CDR1 is KGHSH, CDR2 LQKENI, per germline. The CDR3 sequence: CASSQGGGQYEKLFF. The CDR3 bases are TGTGCCAGCTCACAAGGGGGGGGACAGTACGAAAAACTGTTTTTT.

The V call is TRBV7-3, the J call TRBJ2-1; D is ambiguous. Trimming removed 2 bases from V and 5 bases from J, with 4 bases in between. Germline V lookup: CDR1 SGHTA, CDR2 FQGTGA. There are 12 residues in the CDR3. CDR3 region: CASSLGDNEQFF. Here the CDR3 DNA reads TGTGCCAGCAGCTTAGGCGACAATGAGCAGTTCTTC.

This clone appeared a single time. The chain links TRBV4-2 to TRBJ1-4; 9 bases match TRBD1. The CDR3 has 14 amino acids. The junction had 4 bases not matched to a gene; V was cut back by 6 bases and J by 5 bases. Per the germline V gene, CDR1 is LGHNA and CDR2 is YNFKEQ. DNA of the CDR3: TGTGCCAGCAGGGGGACAGGGAGAAATGAAAAACTGTTTTTT. Protein: CASRGTGRNEKLFF.

This rearrangement joins TRBV19 to TRBJ1-1, with 7 bases lining up with TRBD1. The germline V gene encodes CDR1 LNHDA and CDR2 SQIVND (reference sequence). CDR3 length: 14 amino acids. V lost 5 bases and J lost 1; bases outside the gene matches: 4. The CDR3 loop is CASSPHRGNTEAFF. CDR3 coding DNA: TGTGCCAGTAGTCCCCACAGGGGGAACACTGAAGCTTTCTTT.

The chain carries TRBV6-5 and TRBJ2-7, with 8 positions matching TRBD1. The V segment lost 2 bases and the J segment 0 bases; nucleotides outside the gene matches: 0. The CDR3 runs to 14 residues. Per the germline V gene, CDR1 is MNHEY and CDR2 is SVGAGI. The CDR3 spells CASSYGQGSYEQYF. In DNA, the CDR3 is TGTGCCAGCAGTTACGGACAGGGCTCCTACGAGCAGTACTTC.

The gene calls are TRBV5-4 and TRBJ1-2; D is ambiguous. Germline assignment: CDR1 SGHNT and CDR2 YYREEE (reference sequence). V was cut by 2 bases and J by 4 bases, with 12 bases left in between. The CDR3 is 14 amino acids. The CDR3 here is CASSFNHGVYGYTF. For the CDR3, the DNA is TGTGCCAGCAGCTTCAACCACGGGGTCTATGGCTACACCTTC.

The chain recombines TRBV19 with TRBJ2-1; 8 bases agree with TRBD2. The CDR3 consists of 16 residues. Trimming removed 4 bases from V and 0 bases from J; junction bases left unmatched: 5. In germline, CDR1 is LNHDA, CDR2 SQIVND (reference sequence). The CDR3 loop is CASSNPSGFSYNEQFF. The CDR3, as DNA: TGTGCCAGTAGTAATCCTAGCGGGTTCTCCTACAATGAGCAGTTCTTC. Combining the CDR3 with reference TRBV19 and TRBJ2-1 gives the whole variable domain DGGITQSPKYLFRKEGQNVTLSCEQNLNHDAMYWYRQDPGQGLRLIYYSQIVNDFQKGDIAEGYSVSREKKESFPLTVTSAQKNPTAFYLCASSNPSGFSYNEQFFGPGTRLTVL.

The rearrangement uses TRBV28 and TRBJ1-4; 9 bases are shared with TRBD1. CDR3 size: 15 residues. Germline trimming cut 4 bases from V and 8 bases from J; bases unmatched to any gene: 8. Per germline, CDR1 MDHEN and CDR2 SYDVKM. The CDR3 here is CASSSRTGEGEKLFF. The DNA for the CDR3 is TGTGCCAGCAGTTCCCGGACAGGGGAGGGCGAAAAACTGTTTTTT.

The chain uses TRBV5-1 and TRBJ2-2; D might be TRBD1 or TRBD2, each matching 5 bases. Trimming shortened V by 0 bases and J by 4 bases, and 10 bases separated the two germline ends. Germline CDR1 and CDR2: SGHRS and YFSETQ. This CDR3 has 15 amino acids. This chain's CDR3 is CASSLEGDGTGELFF. The CDR3 nucleotides read TGCGCCAGCAGCTTGGAAGGGGACGGCACCGGGGAGCTGTTTTTT.

This sequence joins TRBV11-3 and TRBJ2-2; the D gene is possibly TRBD1 (7 bases). The V end lost 3 bases, the J end lost 4 bases, and 15 bases lay between the germline ends. Germline CDR1 is SGHNT and CDR2 is YENEEA. The CDR3 spans 16 residues. CDR3 DNA sequence: TGTGCCAGCAGCTTGGCGACAGGGAGGAGCACCGGGGAGCTGTTTTTT. This translates into CASSLATGRSTGELFF.

The chain is built from TRBV7-6 and TRBJ2-5; TRBD2 aligns across 8 bases. The CDR3 runs 17 residues. V shed 5 bases, J shed 1 base, and the junction held 12 bases outside the gene matches. Germline assignment: CDR1 SGHVS and CDR2 FNYEAQ. The CDR3 reads CASSGEYLTSGQETQYF. Written as DNA, the CDR3 is TGTGCCAGCAGCGGCGAGTACCTAACTAGCGGCCAAGAGACCCAGTACTTC.